Below, 22 T cell receptor beta chains from the same sample are listed, as sequenced in a study of T cell repertoires in ileal Crohn's disease. Produced via immunoSEQ multiplex PCR; TCRdb's table is partial and in-frame only. The sample includes about 10,000 clones, 80% to 90% seen only once; the top ten take about 14%. Time point meaning: neoterminal ileum biopsy at postoperative endoscopy, about 6 months after surgery. Sequenced: ileal tissue. These TCRs come from an adult with Crohn's disease.

This chain links TRBV18 with TRBJ2-5; D gene unclear. This CDR3 has 14 amino acids. Germline CDR1 KGHSH, CDR2 LQKENI. V was pared by 6 bases and J by 7 bases, with 18 bases between. This CDR3 reads CASSPPEPPGTQYF. The CDR3 region has the DNA TGTGCCAGCTCTCCCCCCGAACCCCCGGGGACCCAGTACTTC.

J is TRBJ1-1 and V is TRBV6-1; 7 nucleotides line up with TRBD1. CDR1 and CDR2 (germline): MNHNS, SASEGT. This CDR3 has 16 amino acids. J was trimmed by 11 bases and V by 1 base; bases with no gene match: 16. CDR3 nucleotides: TGTGCCAGCAGTGAAGGAGGACAGGCGGGATTCGTAGGCGCTTTCTTT. The encoded protein is CASSEGGQAGFVGAFF.

The chain joins TRBV2 to TRBJ2-5; perhaps TRBD1 as D (6 bases). Germline CDR1 is SNHLY and CDR2 is FYNNEI. The ends were cut back, 7 bases at V and 3 bases at J, with 15 bases in the middle. The CDR3 consists of 14 residues. In DNA, the CDR3 is TGTGCCAGCATTCTGGACAGCATTAAAGAGACCCAGTACTTC. Protein: CASILDSIKETQYF.

This clone was found a few times. This chain connects TRBV7-9 to TRBJ1-4; D perhaps matches TRBD1 (5 bases). The CDR3 has 14 residues. Per the germline V gene, CDR1 is SEHNR and CDR2 is FQNEAQ (reference sequence). Trimming took off 1 base at V and 7 bases at J, with 10 bases between the two ends. Written as DNA, the CDR3 is TGTGCCAGCAGCTTAGGCGGGGGGGGTGAAAAACTGTTTTTT. It yields the protein CASSLGGGGEKLFF. The full variable domain, completed using reference TRBV7-9 and TRBJ1-4, is DTGVSQNPRHKITKRGQNVTFRCDPISEHNRLYWYRQTLGQGPEFLTYFQNEAQLEKSRLLSDRFSAERPKGSFSTLEIQRTEQGDSAMYLCASSLGGGGEKLFFGSGTQLSVL.

The chain combines TRBV9 with TRBJ1-2, with 10 bases matching TRBD1. CDR3 size: 17 residues. J was trimmed by 4 bases and V by 0 bases; bases with no gene match: 9. Germline assignment: CDR1 SGDLS and CDR2 YYNGEE. CDR3 nucleotide sequence: TGTGCCAGCAGCGTAGGATCCCGACAGGGGGCCGCCTATGGCTACACCTTC. Its translation: CASSVGSRQGAAYGYTF.

The V and J genes are TRBV7-9 and TRBJ2-7; maybe TRBD2 (5 bases). In germline, CDR1 is SEHNR, CDR2 FQNEAQ (reference sequence). V was cut by 1 base and J by 4 bases, with 11 bases left in between. This CDR3 is built from 14 residues. The CDR3 loop reads CASSLGGLTYEQYF. Here the CDR3 DNA reads TGTGCCAGCAGCTTAGGAGGACTGACTTACGAGCAGTACTTC. Drawing the rest from reference TRBV7-9 and TRBJ2-7, the complete variable domain is DTGVSQNPRHKITKRGQNVTFRCDPISEHNRLYWYRQTLGQGPEFLTYFQNEAQLEKSRLLSDRFSAERPKGSFSTLEIQRTEQGDSAMYLCASSLGGLTYEQYFGPGTRLTVT.

This sequence joins TRBV11-2 and TRBJ2-5; D call uncertain. CDR1 SGHAT and CDR2 FQNNGV come from the germline V gene. The CDR3 has 17 residues. The ends were cut back, 1 base at V and 5 bases at J, with 20 bases in the middle. The CDR3 is CASSLGAQTSVLETQYF. DNA of the CDR3: TGTGCCAGCAGCTTAGGGGCTCAAACCTCCGTCCTGGAGACCCAGTACTTC.

The rearrangement joins TRBV30 to TRBJ1-2, with no clear D. Per germline, CDR1 GTSNPN and CDR2 SVGIG (reference sequence). Trimming took 5 bases from V and 0 from J, leaving 10 bases between them. CDR3 length equals 13 residues. The DNA for the CDR3 is TGTGCCTGGGTACCGGGTCCTAACTATGGCTACACCTTC. This sequence encodes CAWVPGPNYGYTF.

The chain combines TRBV27 with TRBJ1-1; possible D gene TRBD1, 5 bases. Trimming left V 7 bases short and J 2 bases short, with 17 bases between. The CDR3 length is 15 residues. Germline-derived CDR1 and CDR2 are MNHEY and SMNVEV (reference sequence). The DNA of the CDR3 is TGTGCCAGCAACGCCCAGCGGGGGGGAAACACTGAAGCTTTCTTT. This gives the protein CASNAQRGGNTEAFF.

CDR3 in amino acids: CASSLGTSPNTGELFF. CDR3 DNA: TGCGCCAGCAGCTTGGGGACATCACCGAACACCGGGGAGCTGTTTTTT. This chain uses TRBV5-1 with TRBJ2-2, with D tentatively TRBD1 (5 bases). The germline V gene has CDR1 SGHRS and CDR2 YFSETQ. V was trimmed by 0 bases and J by 0 bases, leaving 9 bases between them. The CDR3 loop spans 16 amino acids.

This chain joins TRBV28 and TRBJ2-7, with D perhaps matching TRBD2 (5 bases). The germline V and J ends were trimmed by 4 bases and 4 bases, with 20 bases remaining between them. The CDR3 has 16 residues. CDR1 is MDHEN and CDR2 is SYDVKM in the germline V gene. CDR3: CASSSQGRGRDYEQYF. CDR3 nucleotides: TGTGCCAGCAGTTCCCAAGGGAGAGGGAGAGATTACGAGCAGTACTTC.

The CDR3, as DNA: TGTGCCAGCTCACCGGCGGCTAGAGGATTCGGGGAGCAGTTCTTC. This translates into CASSPAARGFGEQFF. The V gene is TRBV18, the J gene TRBJ2-1; D uncertain. The CDR3 loop spans 15 amino acids. Germline CDR1 is KGHSH and CDR2 is LQKENI. Trimming left V 3 bases short and J 10 bases short, with 19 bases between.

CDR3 region: CASSFATGLNYGYTF. The CDR3 nucleotides are TGTGCCAGCAGCTTCGCGACAGGTCTTAACTATGGCTACACCTTC. J is TRBJ1-2 and V is TRBV5-4; D possibly corresponds to TRBD1 (6 bases). The CDR3 runs to 15 residues. V lost 2 bases and J 1 base, leaving 12 bases between the germline ends. Germline values: CDR1 SGHNT, CDR2 YYREEE (reference sequence).

The V call is TRBV4-2, the J call TRBJ1-6; 10 nucleotides agree with TRBD1. Germline CDR1 is LGHNA and CDR2 is YNFKEQ. The CDR3 length is 16 residues. After removal of 4 bases from V and 8 bases from J, the junction contained 8 bases not matched to a gene. The CDR3 sequence: CASSRSRDRGDSPLHF. Written as DNA, the CDR3 is TGTGCCAGCAGCCGCTCCCGGGACAGGGGAGATTCACCCCTCCACTTT.

The sample holds one count of this clone. V gene TRBV7-9 combines with J gene TRBJ1-5; D not resolved. V was shortened by 1 base and J by 2 bases, with 6 bases between the two germline ends. Germline CDR1 is SEHNR and CDR2 is FQNEAQ (reference sequence). This CDR3 has 14 residues. The CDR3 region is CASSLDSRNQPQHF. The CDR3 DNA is TGTGCCAGCAGCTTAGACAGCCGCAATCAGCCCCAGCATTTT.

V and J are TRBV6-6 and TRBJ2-1; D is undetermined. This CDR3 region has 14 residues. Germline V gene lookup returns CDR1 MNHNY and CDR2 SVGAGI (reference sequence). The V and J ends lost 0 bases and 8 bases respectively, with 11 bases between them. In DNA form, the CDR3 reads TGTGCCAGCAGTTACTCACGAGGCGAATATGAGCAGTTCTTC. As protein: CASSYSRGEYEQFF.

This clone was found a few times. The J gene is TRBJ1-1, the V gene TRBV29-1; the D gene is possibly TRBD1 (5 bases). Deletions cut 4 bases from V and 8 bases from J, with 14 bases between. CDR1 and CDR2 (germline): SQVTM, ANQGSEA. The CDR3 runs 12 residues. Written as DNA, the CDR3 is TGCAGCGTTGTACCGTCGGGGGTAGAAGCTTTCTTT. This encodes CSVVPSGVEAFF.

V usage is TRBV2 and J usage is TRBJ2-7; 7 positions agree with TRBD1. CDR1 and CDR2 from the germline V gene are SNHLY and FYNNEI. Germline trimming cut 3 bases from V and 6 bases from J; bases unmatched to any gene: 14. The CDR3 has 16 residues. CDR3 protein: CASSDGVTGALAEQYF. The CDR3 nucleotides are TGTGCCAGCAGTGACGGGGTAACAGGGGCGCTTGCCGAGCAGTACTTC.

The chain uses TRBV2 and TRBJ2-5; 8 nucleotides align to TRBD1. Germline V gene sequence: CDR1 SNHLY, CDR2 FYNNEI. This CDR3 has 14 amino acids. J lost 4 bases, V lost 3 bases, and 4 bases had no gene match. CDR3 DNA: TGTGCCAGCAGTGAGTCAGGGGGCCGAGAGACCCAGTACTTC. It yields the protein CASSESGGRETQYF. Drawing the rest from reference TRBV2 and TRBJ2-5, the complete variable domain is EPEVTQTPSHQVTQMGQEVILRCVPISNHLYFYWYRQILGQKVEFLVSFYNNEISEKSEIFDDQFSVERPDGSNFTLKIRSTKLEDSAMYFCASSESGGRETQYFGPGTRLLVL.

The chain recombines TRBV19 with TRBJ1-1; a possible D gene is TRBD1 (6 bases). The V end lost 7 bases, the J end lost 5 bases, and 17 bases lay between the germline ends. Per the germline V gene, CDR1 is LNHDA and CDR2 is SQIVND (reference sequence). The CDR3 contains 14 residues. The CDR3: CASMIRQESTEAFF. DNA for the CDR3: TGTGCCAGTATGATTCGACAGGAGAGTACTGAAGCTTTCTTT.

CDR3 sequence reads: CASSWTSGYTGELFF. Written as DNA, the CDR3 is TGTGCCAGCAGCTGGACTAGCGGTTACACCGGGGAGCTGTTTTTT. The chain uses TRBV5-4 and TRBJ2-2; 10 bases line up with TRBD2. In germline, CDR1 is SGHNT, CDR2 YYREEE (reference sequence). V lost 3 bases and J lost 3; bases outside the gene matches: 2. The CDR3 consists of 15 residues.

This chain uses TRBV5-1 with TRBJ2-6, with D possibly matching TRBD2 (5 bases). With 4 bases removed from V and 3 bases from J, the gap between germline ends came to 8 bases. Germline lookup yields CDR1 SGHRS and CDR2 YFSETQ. The CDR3 spans 14 residues. This chain's CDR3 is CASSVGSGANVLTF. CDR3 nucleotides: TGCGCCAGCAGCGTAGGGAGTGGGGCCAACGTCCTGACTTTC.